The clone carrying this TCR beta chain appeared a single time. A read error may be the cause here, since a much bigger clone is one base away. Within the sample, other DNA sequences also encode this same CDR3. These data originate in a study of shared clonotypes between healthy human individuals. CDR3 length equals 13 residues. With 4 bases removed from V and 2 bases from J, the gap between germline ends came to 8 bases. Germline V gives CDR1 SGDLS, CDR2 YYNGEE. Repertoires were generated with immunoSEQ multiplex PCR, while TCRdb's copy carries only in-frame clones and drops some. The sample has about 1 million clones; about 74% are singletons.

The rearrangement links TRBV9 to TRBJ2-3, with unresolved D. What was sequenced was memory CD4+ T cells sorted from blood. Subset described: CD45RA-negative fraction. This clonotype originated in a man between 18 and 29 years old in good health. The CDR3 DNA reads TGTGCCAGCAGCCCCTCCCCCACAGATACGCAGTATTTT. Translating gives CASSPSPTDTQYF.